Listed here is a single TCR beta chain. These data belong to a study of blood T cell repertoires in COVID-19. Only in-frame clones appear in the TCRdb table, and some are missing; sequencing was by immunoSEQ multiplex PCR. The table lists about 300,000 clones, just over 90% of them singletons. This clonotype originated in a woman between 25 and 40 years old with COVID-19, enrolled during active disease. Sequenced input: peripheral blood.

The CDR3 region has the DNA TGTGCCAGCAGCGTTGCAGGGTGGAACACTGAAGCTTTCTTT. Its translation is CASSVAGWNTEAFF. The chain recombines TRBV9 with TRBJ1-1; D is possibly TRBD1 (5 bases). V gave up 2 bases and J gave up 1 base, with 9 bases separating them. The CDR3 has 14 amino acids. Per germline, CDR1 SGDLS and CDR2 YYNGEE.